The source of this T cell receptor (beta chain) is a study of post-analysis software for immune sequencing data. The wider study: Relapsing-remitting, secondary progressive and progressive-relapsing multiple sclerosis courses were included.

There are 18 residues in the CDR3. Germline CDR1 and CDR2: MNHEY and SVGAGI. Sequencing libraries made from TCR beta cDNA carried unique molecular identifiers. The T cell input of 1 to 10 million gave approximately 500,000 cDNA molecules. TCRdb re-derived calls from the PCR reads in MiXCR, one entry per CDR3 protein. The sample contains roughly 730,000 distinct CDR3 sequences, roughly 27% of which appear only once. The table lists this clonotype with a few counts. The antigen is unknown. Study-wide results and limits: About five TRBV segments occurring more often in patients than controls included TRBV5-6, TRBV5-1 and TRBV20-1. Controls significantly exceeded multiple sclerosis patients in normalized Chao1 diversity.

The gene calls are TRBV6-5 and TRBJ2-5, with 9 bases fitting TRBD2. The end of the DNA is better explained by TRBJ2-7, so the J call may be wrong. This receptor was obtained from a girl aged 10-17 years with multiple sclerosis. The material sequenced was blood. The CDR3 DNA is TGTGCCAGCAGTTACTCTCAAATAGCGGGAGACTATGTATACGAGCAGTACTTC. This encodes CASSYSQIAGDYVYEQYF.